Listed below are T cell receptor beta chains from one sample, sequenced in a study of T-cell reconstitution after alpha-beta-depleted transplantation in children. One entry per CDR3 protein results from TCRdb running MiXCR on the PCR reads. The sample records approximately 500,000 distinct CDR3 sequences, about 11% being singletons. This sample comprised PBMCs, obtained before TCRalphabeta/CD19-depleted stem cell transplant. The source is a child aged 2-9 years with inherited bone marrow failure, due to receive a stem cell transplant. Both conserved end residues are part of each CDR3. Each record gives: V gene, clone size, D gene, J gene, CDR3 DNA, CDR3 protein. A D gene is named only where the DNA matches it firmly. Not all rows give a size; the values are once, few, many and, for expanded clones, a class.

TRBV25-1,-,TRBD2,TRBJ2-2,TGTGCCAGCAGGAAAACTGGGACTATCACTAACACCGGGGAGCTGTTTTTT,CASRKTGTITNTGELFF
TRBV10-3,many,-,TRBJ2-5,TGTGCCATCAGTGAGGGGAAGCGGACGGGGACCCAGTACTTC,CAISEGKRTGTQYF
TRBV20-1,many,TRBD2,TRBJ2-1,TGCAGTGCTAGGGGACTAGCGGGTTATCCCTACAATGAGCAGTTCTTC,CSARGLAGYPYNEQFF
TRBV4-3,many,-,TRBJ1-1,TGCGCCAGCAGCCAAGAGGACAGTTTCATGAACACTGAAGCTTTCTTT,CASSQEDSFMNTEAFF
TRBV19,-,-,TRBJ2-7,TGTGCCAGTAGTAACGGACTCGTTCGGCTCGGCGAGCAGTACTTC,CASSNGLVRLGEQYF
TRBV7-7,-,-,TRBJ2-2,TGTGCTAGCAGCCCGGACTTCACCGGGGAGCTGTTTTTT,CASSPDFTGELFF
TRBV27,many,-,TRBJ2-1,TGTGCCAGCAGTGGGGTTTGGGGGAGAGAGAGAAATGAGCAGTTCTTC,CASSGVWGRERNEQFF
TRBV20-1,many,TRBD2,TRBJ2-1,TGCAGTGCCGCCGTACCGCGGGAGGGCCGGGATGAGCAGTTCTTC,CSAAVPREGRDEQFF
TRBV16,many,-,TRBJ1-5,TGTGCCAGCAGCCAATTCAGCCAGCCCCAGCATTTT,CASSQFSQPQHF
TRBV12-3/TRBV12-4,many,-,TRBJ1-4,TGTGCCAGCAGAGCGGACAGACCTAATGAAAAACTGTTTTTT,CASRADRPNEKLFF
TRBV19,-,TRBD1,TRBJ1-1,TGTGCCACTACACAGGGGGCGTTGGGCACTGAAGCTTTCTTT,CATTQGALGTEAFF
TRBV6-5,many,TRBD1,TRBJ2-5,TGTGCCAGCAGTTACTGGGACAGGGGTAAAGAGACCCAGTACTTC,CASSYWDRGKETQYF
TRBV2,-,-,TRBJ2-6,TGTGCCACCATGGGAGGCAGGGAGTACTTTGGGGCCAACGTCCTGACTTTC,CATMGGREYFGANVLTF
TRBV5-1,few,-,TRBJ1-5,TGCGCCAGCAGCTTGCTCGGACTGGGGGATCAGCCCCAGCATTTT,CASSLLGLGDQPQHF
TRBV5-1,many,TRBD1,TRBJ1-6,TGCGCCAGCAGCTTTACAGGGGGAACCTATAATTCACCCCTCCACTTT,CASSFTGGTYNSPLHF
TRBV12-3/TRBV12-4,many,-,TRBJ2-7,TGTGCCAGCAGTTTAGGGGGTGCCCCCTACGAGCAGTACTTC,CASSLGGAPYEQYF
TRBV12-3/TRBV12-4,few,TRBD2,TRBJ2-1,TGTGCCAGCAGTTTAAATGGGGCGGGAGGGCCTGGGTATGAGCAGTTCTTC,CASSLNGAGGPGYEQFF
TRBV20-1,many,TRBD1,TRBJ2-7,TGCAGTCCAAGGGGGCCTATCCACTACGAGCAGTACTTC,CSPRGPIHYEQYF
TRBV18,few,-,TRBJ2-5,TGTGCCAGCTCACCGAGGGAACCACAAGAGACCCAGTACTTC,CASSPREPQETQYF
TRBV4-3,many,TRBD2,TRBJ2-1,TGCGCCAGCAGCCCGGTAGCGGGAGGGCTGGGGCATGAGCAGTTCTTC,CASSPVAGGLGHEQFF
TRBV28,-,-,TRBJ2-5,TGTGCCAGCAGGCCTCCGGGACTCCCAGCGCGGACCCAGTACTTC,CASRPPGLPARTQYF
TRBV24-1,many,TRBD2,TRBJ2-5,TGTGCCACCAGTGGGCGGACTAGCGGGAGAGAGACCCAGTACTTC,CATSGRTSGRETQYF
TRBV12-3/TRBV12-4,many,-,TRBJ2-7,TGTGCCAGCAGTTTTTCGTACTACGAGCAGTACTTC,CASSFSYYEQYF
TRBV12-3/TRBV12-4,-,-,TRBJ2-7,TGTGCCAGCAGTTTTGTTAGGGGCGAGTCCTACGAGCAGTACTTC,CASSFVRGESYEQYF
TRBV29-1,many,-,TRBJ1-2,TGCAGCGTTGAAAGGGGCGGGGGGTTAGAAAACTATGGCTACACCTTC,CSVERGGGLENYGYTF
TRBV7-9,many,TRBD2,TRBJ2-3,TGTGCCAGCAGCGGGGGACTAGCGGGAGCGACAGATACGCAGTATTTT,CASSGGLAGATDTQYF
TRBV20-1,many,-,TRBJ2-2,TGCAGTGCTAGACAGGGACGAGTCACCGGCGAGCTGTTTTTT,CSARQGRVTGELFF
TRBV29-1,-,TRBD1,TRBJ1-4,TGCAGCGTTGACGTTGGACAGGGAGCTGAAAAACTGTTTTTT,CSVDVGQGAEKLFF
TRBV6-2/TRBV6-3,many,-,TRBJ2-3,TGTGCCAGCAGTTACTGGGCTAGCGCCAATACGCAGTATTTT,CASSYWASANTQYF
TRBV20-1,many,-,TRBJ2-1,TGCAGTGCCACAAATACAGGCCACAATGAGCAGTTCTTC,CSATNTGHNEQFF
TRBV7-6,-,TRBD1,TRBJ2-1,TGTGCCAGCATCGGTTTGGAGGACAGGGGGCCGGTCTTC,CASIGLEDRGPVF
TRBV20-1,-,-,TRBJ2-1,TGCAGTGCGGAGGGCCTCTCCTACAATGAGCAGTTCTTC,CSAEGLSYNEQFF
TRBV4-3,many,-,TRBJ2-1,TGCGCCAGCAGCCAAGAGGGGGAAGTCTCCTACAATGAGCAGTTCTTC,CASSQEGEVSYNEQFF
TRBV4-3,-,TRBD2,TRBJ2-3,TGCGCCAGCAGCCAAGATCCGGGACTAGCTGCGACAGATACGCAGTATTTT,CASSQDPGLAATDTQYF
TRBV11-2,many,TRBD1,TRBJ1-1,TGTGCCAGCAGCCTCTGGACAGGGGTTGAAGCTTTCTTT,CASSLWTGVEAFF
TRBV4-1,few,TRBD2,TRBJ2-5,TGCGCCAGCAGCTTCAATAGCGGGATTCAAGAGACCCAGTACTTC,CASSFNSGIQETQYF
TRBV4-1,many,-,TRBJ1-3,TGCGCCAGCAGCCAAGTCTACACAGGGGGAAACACCATATATTTT,CASSQVYTGGNTIYF
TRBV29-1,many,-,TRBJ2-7,TGCAGCGCCGTGTGGGGGAGAGGAGACGAGCAGTACTTC,CSAVWGRGDEQYF
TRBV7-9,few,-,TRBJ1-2,TGTGCCAGCAGCGAGAGAGGACAGCCCTCTAACTATGGCTACACCTTC,CASSERGQPSNYGYTF
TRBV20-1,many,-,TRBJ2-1,TGCAGTGCTAGAGTCTATCAAGGGCGGGCCCATTACAATGAGCAGTTCTTC,CSARVYQGRAHYNEQFF
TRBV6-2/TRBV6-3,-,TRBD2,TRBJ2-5,TGTGCCAGCAGTTACCCGGCGCGGGAGGGAGAGACCCAGTACTTC,CASSYPAREGETQYF